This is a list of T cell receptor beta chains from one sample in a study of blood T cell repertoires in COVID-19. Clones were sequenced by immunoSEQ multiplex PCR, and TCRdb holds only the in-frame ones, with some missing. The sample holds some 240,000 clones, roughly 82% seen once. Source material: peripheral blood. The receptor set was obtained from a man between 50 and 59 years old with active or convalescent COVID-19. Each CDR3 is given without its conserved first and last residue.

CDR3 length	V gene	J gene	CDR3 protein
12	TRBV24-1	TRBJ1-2	ATSDRGQGFGYT
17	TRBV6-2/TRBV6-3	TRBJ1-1	ASSYSRFLTGVRHTEAF
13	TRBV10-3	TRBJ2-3	AISFSRGGTDTQY
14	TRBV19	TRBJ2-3	ASRPPGTGHTDTQY
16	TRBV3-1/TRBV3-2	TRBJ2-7	ASSQETSGRDRPYEQY
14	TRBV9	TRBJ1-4	ASSVGYTASNEKLF
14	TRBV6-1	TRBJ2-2	ASSALAGVSAGELF
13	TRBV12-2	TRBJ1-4	ASRTPGQTNEKLF
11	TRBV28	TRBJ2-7	ASSPSFSYEQY
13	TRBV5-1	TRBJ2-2	ASSLGTRRTGELF
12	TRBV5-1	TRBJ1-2	ASSSLQGDGGYT
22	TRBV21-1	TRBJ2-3	AGEKGGTSGGLSFAGPYTDTQY
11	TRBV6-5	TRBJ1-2	ASSARLGYGYT
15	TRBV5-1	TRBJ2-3	ASSLVSGGAVADTQY
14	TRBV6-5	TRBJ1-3	ASSLLDSHSGNTIY
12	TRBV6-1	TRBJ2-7	ASETSGLSYEQY
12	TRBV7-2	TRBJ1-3	ASSFQGSGNTIY